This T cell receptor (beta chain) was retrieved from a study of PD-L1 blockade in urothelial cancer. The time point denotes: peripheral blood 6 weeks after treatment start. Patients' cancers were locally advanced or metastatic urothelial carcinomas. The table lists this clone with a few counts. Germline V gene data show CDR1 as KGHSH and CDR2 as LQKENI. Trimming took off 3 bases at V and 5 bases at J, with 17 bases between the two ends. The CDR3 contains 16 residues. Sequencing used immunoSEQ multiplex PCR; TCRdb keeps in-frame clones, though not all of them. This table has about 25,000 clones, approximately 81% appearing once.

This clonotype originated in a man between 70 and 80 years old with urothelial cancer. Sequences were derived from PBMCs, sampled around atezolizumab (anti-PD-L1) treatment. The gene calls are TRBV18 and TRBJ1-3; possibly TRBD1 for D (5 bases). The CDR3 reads CASSPTGRAPRNTIYF. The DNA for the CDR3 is TGTGCCAGCTCACCGACGGGCAGGGCTCCCAGAAACACCATATATTTT.